This T cell receptor beta chain is drawn from a study of T cell changes during pregnancy in multiple sclerosis. Clones were read by immunoSEQ multiplex PCR, and TCRdb kept only the in-frame ones, dropping some. The sample records about 64,000 clones, over 95% being singletons. Per the germline V gene, CDR1 is KGHSH and CDR2 is LQKENI. This CDR3 region has 14 residues. V was pared by 5 bases and J by 6 bases, with 3 bases of the junction left unmatched. Specimen: CD8+ T cells from peripheral blood mononuclear cells, collected after pregnancy. The TCR was taken from a female donor with multiple sclerosis, enrolled in a pregnancy study. The chain links TRBV18 to TRBJ2-7, with 14 bases matching TRBD2. This CDR3 is CASSAGTSGSEQYF. The DNA for the CDR3 is TGTGCCAGCTCAGCCGGGACTAGCGGGAGCGAGCAGTACTTC.